Following are 24 T cell receptor beta chains from one sample sequenced in a study of radiotherapy plus CTLA-4 blockade in lung cancer. Using immunoSEQ multiplex PCR, the repertoire was profiled, and TCRdb retains in-frame clones only, with some absent. The sample lists tens of thousands of clones; more than 60% were seen once. Sample: peripheral blood, taken from a patient treated with radiotherapy plus ipilimumab. The receptor set was obtained from a human donor with non-small cell lung cancer who had a partial response to radiotherapy plus ipilimumab.

V and J are TRBV5-4 and TRBJ2-7; D remains unclear. There are 12 residues in the CDR3. The germline V gene has CDR1 SGHNT and CDR2 YYREEE (reference sequence). Deletions cut 0 bases from V and 4 bases from J, with 5 bases between. The CDR3 protein is CASSLDRYEQYF. In nucleotides, the CDR3 is TGTGCCAGCAGCTTGGATAGATACGAGCAGTACTTC.

This clone has more than one count but fewer than ten. This chain links TRBV5-1 with TRBJ1-6, with D perhaps matching TRBD1 (6 bases). With 0 bases removed from V and 7 bases from J, the gap between germline ends came to 8 bases. The CDR3 extends over 14 amino acids. CDR1 SGHRS and CDR2 YFSETQ come from the germline V gene. CDR3 in amino acids: CASSLGQENSPLHF. The CDR3 DNA sequence: TGCGCCAGCAGCTTGGGACAGGAGAATTCACCCCTCCACTTT. The whole variable domain, remainder taken from reference TRBV5-1 and TRBJ1-6, is KAGVTQTPRYLIKTRGQQVTLSCSPISGHRSVSWYQQTPGQGLQFLFEYFSETQRNKGNFPGRFSGRQFSNSRSEMNVSTLELGDSALYLCASSLGQENSPLHFGNGTRLTVT.

The rearrangement links TRBV5-6 to TRBJ2-1, with D possibly matching TRBD2 (6 bases). Germline CDR1 SGHDT, CDR2 YYEEEE. CDR3 length: 16 residues. The V gene lost 0 bases and the J gene lost 5 bases, with 15 bases spanning the gap. The CDR3 region is CASSLAPASANNEQFF. CDR3 DNA: TGTGCCAGCAGCTTGGCCCCTGCTAGCGCGAACAATGAGCAGTTCTTC. The variable domain in full, completed from reference TRBV5-6 and TRBJ2-1, reads DAGVTQSPTHLIKTRGQQVTLRCSPKSGHDTVSWYQQALGQGPQFIFQYYEEEERQRGNFPDRFSGHQFPNYSSELNVNALLLGDSALYLCASSLAPASANNEQFFGPGTRLTVL.

The CDR3 nucleotides are TGCGCCAGCAGCTTGGTCCCCCTACAGGGGGCAGGAGGCCAGCCCCAGCATTTT. Its protein is CASSLVPLQGAGGQPQHF. The chain joins TRBV5-1 to TRBJ1-5; 9 bases are shared with TRBD1. Trimming took 0 bases from V and 7 from J; bases not matched to a gene: 14. The germline V gene has CDR1 SGHRS and CDR2 YFSETQ. The CDR3 runs 18 residues.

This chain links TRBV29-1 with TRBJ1-1; 9 nucleotides line up with TRBD1. This CDR3 is built from 15 residues. Germline assignment: CDR1 SQVTM and CDR2 ANQGSEA. Trimming at V came to 8 bases and at J to 0 bases, leaving 10 bases not matched to a gene. The CDR3 loop reads CSFLPGQGMNTEAFF. The CDR3 region has the DNA TGCAGCTTTTTACCCGGACAGGGGATGAACACTGAAGCTTTCTTT.

This sequence joins TRBV30 and TRBJ1-4; 8 bases align to TRBD1. Germline V gene lookup returns CDR1 GTSNPN and CDR2 SVGIG (reference sequence). V lost 2 bases to trimming and J lost 4 bases; unmatched junction nucleotides: 3. There are 14 residues in the CDR3. CDR3 amino acids: CAWSRGQGNEKLFF. Here the CDR3 DNA reads TGTGCCTGGAGTCGAGGACAGGGTAATGAAAAACTGTTTTTT.

J is TRBJ1-4 and V is TRBV27; D perhaps matches TRBD1 (6 bases). CDR3 size: 17 residues. V lost 6 bases to trimming and J lost 4 bases, with 21 bases between them. The germline CDR1 and CDR2 sequences are MNHEY and SMNVEV (reference sequence). The chain's CDR3 is CASRRAPRGGFNEKLFF. CDR3 nucleotide sequence: TGTGCCAGCAGGCGGGCACCCCGAGGGGGTTTTAATGAAAAACTGTTTTTT.

This rearrangement joins TRBV4-2 to TRBJ2-5; 8 nucleotides agree with TRBD2. Germline CDR1 is LGHNA and CDR2 is YNFKEQ. The junction had 10 bases not matched to a gene; V was cut back by 0 bases and J by 7 bases. The CDR3 has 16 amino acids. The CDR3 loop is CASSQEAGLVSGTQYF. The CDR3 DNA reads TGTGCCAGCAGCCAAGAGGCGGGACTAGTCTCCGGGACCCAGTACTTC.

The J gene is TRBJ1-6, the V gene TRBV27; tentative D call: TRBD1 (5 bases). Trimming removed 4 bases at V and 4 bases at J, with 11 bases between. This CDR3 contains 15 residues. Germline CDR1 and CDR2: MNHEY and SMNVEV (reference sequence). The CDR3 spells CASSSIGTYNSPLHF. CDR3 DNA sequence: TGTGCCAGCAGTTCGATCGGGACTTATAATTCACCCCTCCACTTT.

The table lists this clone with a few counts. J is TRBJ1-4 and V is TRBV13, with a possible D match to TRBD1 (5 bases). The ends were cut back, 5 bases at V and 3 bases at J, with 16 bases in the middle. The CDR3 contains 16 residues. CDR1 and CDR2 from the germline V gene are PRHDT and FYEKMQ (reference sequence). DNA of the CDR3: TGTGCCAGCAGCCGCCTCCCGACAGACCCTAATGAAAAACTGTTTTTT. Its protein is CASSRLPTDPNEKLFF.

The CDR3, as DNA: TGTGCCAGCAGCGCCCTACCTGTAGGGGATAGCATGAACACTGAAGCTTTCTTT. It yields the protein CASSALPVGDSMNTEAFF. This chain connects TRBV9 to TRBJ1-1; D may be TRBD1 (5 bases). The V end lost 3 bases, the J end lost 0 bases, and 21 bases lay between the germline ends. CDR1 and CDR2 from the germline V gene are SGDLS and YYNGEE. This CDR3 is built from 18 residues.

The rearrangement links TRBV21-1 to TRBJ1-5. TRBV21-1 corresponds to a pseudogene. The CDR3 is 18 residues long. CDR3 amino acids: CASSKGGGRGYSNQPQHF. The CDR3 DNA is TGTGCCAGCAGCAAAGGGGGGGGGCGCGGGTATAGCAATCAGCCCCAGCATTTT.

The CDR3 DNA is TGTGCCAGCACTGGGGGGGTCGGCGGGGAGCTGTTTTTT. Protein: CASTGGVGGELFF. The V gene is TRBV6-1, the J gene TRBJ2-2; TRBD2 matches at 7 bases. This CDR3 has 13 amino acids. Looked up from germline, CDR1 is MNHNS and CDR2 is SASEGT. V was clipped by 7 bases and J by 7 bases; unmatched bases: 6.

The gene calls are TRBV6-1 and TRBJ2-1; D is possibly TRBD1 (5 bases). The CDR3 length is 13 residues. The ends were cut back, 4 bases at V and 4 bases at J, with 8 bases in the middle. CDR1 MNHNS and CDR2 SASEGT come from the germline V gene. The CDR3 loop reads CASSGRGYNEQFF. CDR3 DNA: TGTGCCAGCAGTGGAAGGGGATACAATGAGCAGTTCTTC.

The CDR3 sequence: CASSLAGEGVYRELFF. The CDR3, as DNA: TGCGCCAGCAGCTTGGCCGGGGAGGGAGTATATCGGGAGCTGTTTTTT. This chain links TRBV5-1 with TRBJ2-2, with 7 bases lining up with TRBD2. Germline V gene sequence: CDR1 SGHRS, CDR2 YFSETQ. This CDR3 is built from 16 residues. J lost 9 bases, V lost 0 bases, and 11 bases had no gene match.

V gene TRBV4-1 combines with J gene TRBJ2-7; D unclear. This CDR3 contains 14 residues. Germline CDR1 and CDR2: MGHRA and YSYEKL. V lost 3 bases to trimming and J lost 6 bases, with 15 bases between them. The CDR3 spells CASSQPRMVREQYF. CDR3 nucleotide sequence: TGCGCCAGCAGCCAGCCTAGGATGGTTCGCGAGCAGTACTTC.

This chain connects TRBV4-3 to TRBJ1-6; 10 nucleotides line up with TRBD1. The V segment lost 4 bases and the J segment 10 bases; nucleotides outside the gene matches: 7. CDR3 length: 15 residues. Per germline, CDR1 LGHNA and CDR2 YSLEER. The CDR3 DNA reads as TGCGCCAGCAGCCGGCCGGGACAGGGGCACTCACCCCTCCACTTT. As protein: CASSRPGQGHSPLHF.

The chain joins TRBV5-8 to TRBJ1-6, with D unresolved. Germline CDR1 is SGHTS and CDR2 is YDEGEE. The CDR3 covers 14 residues. Trimming shortened V by 1 base and J by 10 bases, and 12 bases separated the two germline ends. CDR3 loop: CASSLNRGLSPLHF. CDR3 DNA sequence: TGTGCCAGCAGCTTGAATCGCGGGCTGTCACCCCTCCACTTT. Supplemented by reference TRBV5-8 and TRBJ1-6, the full variable domain reads EAGVTQSPTHLIKTRGQQATLRCSPISGHTSVYWYQQALGLGLQFLLWYDEGEERNRGNFPPRFSGRQFPNYSSELNVNALELEDSALYLCASSLNRGLSPLHFGNGTRLTVT.

The V call is TRBV19, the J call TRBJ2-5, with a weak D call TRBD2 (5 bases). The DNA end favors TRBJ2-7, so the J call may be wrong. The germline V gene has CDR1 LNHDA and CDR2 SQIVND (reference sequence). The CDR3 is made up of 14 amino acids. CDR3 sequence (DNA): TGTGCCAGTAGAGCCGGACCGCGGGTCGGCGAGCAGTACTTC. Translating it yields CASRAGPRVGEQYF.

The chain recombines TRBV5-1 with TRBJ1-5; 8 positions match TRBD1. With 4 bases clipped from V and 5 bases from J, the junction kept 5 bases outside the gene matches. This CDR3 region has 14 residues. Germline CDR1 is SGHRS and CDR2 is YFSETQ. The DNA of the CDR3 is TGCGCCAGCAGCCTCGGACAGGGAGATCAGCCCCAGCATTTT. The encoded protein is CASSLGQGDQPQHF.

The chain combines TRBV5-4 with TRBJ1-1, with a weak D call TRBD1 (6 bases). The V gene lost 0 bases and the J gene lost 1 base, with 13 bases spanning the gap. The CDR3 is made up of 16 amino acids. Germline V gene data show CDR1 as SGHNT and CDR2 as YYREEE (reference sequence). CDR3 residues: CASSLEDSGRNTEAFF. The CDR3 DNA sequence: TGTGCCAGCAGCTTGGAGGACAGTGGTAGGAACACTGAAGCTTTCTTT.

The chain joins TRBV5-6 to TRBJ2-3; 10 nucleotides line up with TRBD2. The CDR3 is 15 residues long. In germline, CDR1 is SGHDT, CDR2 YYEEEE. Trimming cost V 0 bases and J 6 bases; bases outside gene matches: 4. The CDR3 sequence: CASSLDVAGGDTQYF. As DNA, the CDR3 is TGTGCCAGCAGCTTGGATGTAGCGGGGGGTGATACGCAGTATTTT.

The J gene is TRBJ2-7, the V gene TRBV7-2, with 12 nucleotides matching TRBD2. This CDR3 contains 14 residues. The J segment lost 5 bases and the V segment lost 4 bases, leaving 3 bases of the junction unmatched. CDR1 and CDR2 (germline): SGHTA, FQGNSA. The CDR3 protein is CASSSPSGGDEQYF. The CDR3 DNA sequence: TGTGCCAGCAGCTCGCCTAGCGGGGGGGACGAGCAGTACTTC.

This clone turned up a few times. The rearrangement joins TRBV7-8 to TRBJ2-7; D might be TRBD1 (5 bases). CDR1 is SGHVS, CDR2 FQNEAQ, per germline. Deletions cut 1 base from V and 3 bases from J, with 10 bases between. CDR3 length: 14 amino acids. The CDR3 coding sequence is TGTGCCAGCAGCTTAGGGAAGGGGTACTACGAGCAGTACTTC. Translated: CASSLGKGYYEQYF.